A selection of T cell receptor beta chains follows, all from one sample in a study of Graves' ophthalmopathy and Graves' hyperthyroidism. TCRdb used MiXCR to reprocess the multiplex PCR reads, holding one entry per CDR3 protein. The table records about 400,000 distinct CDR3 sequences, around 20% of them present only once. Sequencing was performed on peripheral blood. The receptors originated from a woman in her late teens or twenties with Graves' ophthalmopathy. The CDR3 runs from the conserved cysteine through the conserved F or W. The D gene is left open where the match is weak. The size of a clone is reported for some rows only, either as once, few or many, or as a class for expanded clones.

d_gene: NA; v_gene: TRBV27; j_gene: TRBJ2-2; abundance: many; CDR3aa: CASRLGVVGELFF; CDR3nt: TGTGCCAGCAGGTTAGGGGTGGTCGGGGAGCTGTTTTTT
d_gene: NA; v_gene: TRBV7-9; j_gene: TRBJ2-7; abundance: many; CDR3aa: CASSLNSQSYEQYF; CDR3nt: TGTGCCAGCAGCTTAAACAGTCAAAGCTACGAGCAGTACTTC
d_gene: NA; v_gene: TRBV18; j_gene: TRBJ2-4; abundance: many; CDR3aa: CASSPIQRSAKNIQYF; CDR3nt: TGTGCCAGCTCACCCATCCAAAGGTCGGCCAAAAACATTCAGTACTTC
d_gene: NA; v_gene: TRBV7-2; j_gene: TRBJ1-6; abundance: many; CDR3aa: CASSLARPGSPLHF; CDR3nt: TGTGCCAGCAGCTTAGCCAGGCCGGGATCACCCCTCCACTTT
d_gene: NA; v_gene: TRBV10-3; j_gene: TRBJ1-5; abundance: many; CDR3aa: CAISDPGQFDGAQHF; CDR3nt: TGTGCCATCAGTGACCCAGGACAGTTTGACGGGGCCCAGCATTTT
d_gene: NA; v_gene: TRBV7-9; j_gene: TRBJ2-5; abundance: NA; CDR3aa: CASSSDWLRGTQYF; CDR3nt: TGTGCCAGCAGCTCGGACTGGCTCCGAGGAACCCAGTACTTC
d_gene: NA; v_gene: TRBV18; j_gene: TRBJ2-7; abundance: many; CDR3aa: CASSPPGRRTYEQYF; CDR3nt: TGTGCCAGCTCACCACCTGGAAGACGAACCTACGAGCAGTACTTC
d_gene: TRBD1; v_gene: TRBV18; j_gene: TRBJ1-2; abundance: many; CDR3aa: CASSDRGRGYTF; CDR3nt: TGTGCCAGCTCAGACAGGGGGCGAGGCTACACCTTC
d_gene: NA; v_gene: TRBV19; j_gene: TRBJ1-5; abundance: many; CDR3aa: CAISRQLNQPQHF; CDR3nt: TGTGCCATATCCCGACAGCTGAATCAGCCCCAGCATTTT
d_gene: NA; v_gene: TRBV12-3/TRBV12-4; j_gene: TRBJ1-5; abundance: many; CDR3aa: CASSPLGSGNQPQHF; CDR3nt: TGTGCCAGCAGCCCTTTGGGGTCCGGCAATCAGCCCCAGCATTTT
d_gene: NA; v_gene: TRBV6-6; j_gene: TRBJ1-6; abundance: many; CDR3aa: CASSYSPRGTLHF; CDR3nt: TGTGCCAGCAGTTACTCGCCCCGAGGAACCCTCCACTTT
d_gene: NA; v_gene: TRBV7-2; j_gene: TRBJ2-5; abundance: NA; CDR3aa: CASSLASRGPQETQYF; CDR3nt: TGTGCCAGCAGCTTAGCCAGCAGGGGACCTCAAGAGACCCAGTACTTC
d_gene: NA; v_gene: TRBV12-3/TRBV12-4; j_gene: TRBJ1-2; abundance: many; CDR3aa: CASSPPGRTIYGYTF; CDR3nt: TGTGCCAGCAGCCCGCCGGGACGGACGATCTATGGCTACACCTTC
d_gene: TRBD2; v_gene: TRBV28; j_gene: TRBJ2-7; abundance: many; CDR3aa: CASSPWGGSGEQYF; CDR3nt: TGTGCCAGCAGTCCTTGGGGGGGTTCTGGCGAGCAGTACTTC